This T cell receptor beta chain is from a study of vaccination effects on CD4 cells after COVID-19. Study-wide findings and caveats: Few convalescent patients were included, and no early post-infection timepoints were sampled.

Once cultured for about 9 days, the cells underwent separation to obtain CD4+ T cells. Of the BNT162b2 and mRNA-1273 vaccines, participants received two doses of one or the other. Both day 3 and day 7 saw half the medium replaced with IL-2 medium. Comments on this clone: Its antigen is unknown.

The repertoire was sequenced with immunoSEQ multiplex PCR; TCRdb's copy has only in-frame clones and lacks some. The sample shows just over 55,000 clones, approximately 80% of them seen only once. Germline CDR1 ENHRY, CDR2 SYGVKD. The J segment lost 4 bases and the V segment lost 11 bases, leaving 4 bases of the junction unmatched. The CDR3 runs 13 residues. The J gene is TRBJ2-3, the V gene TRBV10-3; 12 positions match TRBD2. The sequence was obtained from a human donor who received a COVID-19 vaccine. The material was CD4+ T cells from PBMCs cultured without peptide, obtained after COVID-19 vaccination. For the CDR3, the DNA is TGTGCCGTAGGACTAGCGGGACCAGATACGCAGTATTTT. Translated, it gives CAVGLAGPDTQYF.